These 14 T cell receptor beta chains share one sample of origin, sequenced in a study of CD8+CD57+ T cells in acquired aplastic anemia. Profiling of TCR beta VDJ combinations and CDR3 sequences used genomic DNA as template. A single record per CDR3 protein comes from TCRdb applying MiXCR to the reads. The sample has around 400,000 distinct CDR3 sequences; 55% to 70% are singletons. Source material: sorted CD4+, CD8+, or CD8+CD57+ T cells (not recorded which) from PBMCs. The receptors were sampled from a human donor in good health, serving as a control.

The V and J genes are TRBV11-2 and TRBJ1-5; unclear D gene. The CDR3 runs to 14 residues. Germline V gene lookup returns CDR1 SGHAT and CDR2 FQNNGV. V was pared by 5 bases and J by 3 bases, with 11 bases between. CDR3 sequence (DNA): TGTGCCAGCAGCGCCAGCAGCCTCAATCAGCCCCAGCATTTT. Residues: CASSASSLNQPQHF.

On this clonotype itself: Compared with germline, one end of the junction differs, possibly owing to a read error. The J gene is TRBJ2-7, the V gene TRBV7-3; D possibly matches TRBD1 or TRBD2 (5 bases each). The CDR3 has 14 residues. The germline V gene encodes CDR1 SGHTA and CDR2 FQGTGA. The CDR3 is CATSIDRGLWDEYF. CDR3 nucleotide sequence: TGTGCCACCAGCATAGATCGGGGCCTCTGGGATGAGTACTTC.

The chain couples TRBV20-1 to TRBJ2-7; D unresolved. CDR3 length equals 13 residues. The germline gives CDR1 DFQATT, CDR2 SNEGSKA (reference sequence). The V end was cut by 4 bases, the J end by 6 bases, with 16 bases between. CDR3 sequence reads: CSATPNRECEQYF. The CDR3 bases are TGCAGTGCTACGCCTAACCGTGAATGCGAGCAGTACTTC.

This clonotype was seen repeatedly, ten times or more. The chain carries TRBV19 and TRBJ1-2; the match to TRBD1 covers 7 bases. CDR1 LNHDA and CDR2 SQIVND come from the germline V gene (reference sequence). This CDR3 is built from 15 residues. Trimming took 2 bases from V and 4 from J; bases not matched to a gene: 7. The chain's CDR3 is CASSINRAGGYGYTF. The CDR3 nucleotides are TGTGCCAGTAGTATAAATAGGGCAGGGGGCTATGGCTACACCTTC.

A single count supports this clonotype. The chain links TRBV7-9 to TRBJ2-3, with D possibly being TRBD2 (5 bases). The CDR3 spans 14 residues. The germline CDR1 and CDR2 sequences are SEHNR and FQNEAQ (reference sequence). Trimming took off 5 bases at V and 8 bases at J, with 17 bases between the two ends. CDR3 amino acids: CASSRTHGRGTQYF. CDR3 DNA sequence: TGTGCCAGCAGCCGAACGCACGGACGGGGTACGCAGTATTTT.

This clonotype was seen ten or more times. The V call is TRBV24-1, the J call TRBJ2-2, with no clear D. Trimming stripped 5 bases from V and 5 bases from J, with 11 bases between. The CDR3 runs 14 residues. Germline-derived CDR1 and CDR2 are KGHDR and SFDVKD. The chain's CDR3 is CATSGSSGTGELFF. CDR3 nucleotide sequence: TGTGCCACCAGTGGAAGTTCAGGTACCGGGGAGCTGTTTTTT.

Details on this clonotype: The junction shows a germline mismatch at one end, possibly a read error. The chain couples TRBV5-1 to TRBJ2-5, with D maybe TRBD2 (5 bases). The CDR3 has 12 residues. The germline V gene has CDR1 SGHRS and CDR2 YFSETQ. The CDR3 loop is CASNPDGGTEAF. As DNA, the CDR3 is TGCGCCAGCAACCCTGATGGAGGCACTGAAGCTTTC.

The chain links TRBV27 to TRBJ2-2, with D unresolved. The length of the CDR3 is 10 residues. V was cut by 8 bases and J by 6 bases, with 4 bases left in between. Germline lookup yields CDR1 MNHEY and CDR2 SMNVEV (reference sequence). The CDR3 protein is CASVSGELFF. The CDR3 nucleotides are TGTGCCAGCGTATCCGGGGAGCTGTTTTTT.

About this clonotype itself: Germline and junction disagree at one end, which may indicate a read error. V gene TRBV20-1 combines with J gene TRBJ1-5; D unresolved. There are 12 residues in the CDR3. The germline V gene has CDR1 DFQATT and CDR2 SNEGSKA (reference sequence). The CDR3 region has the DNA TGCAGTGCGCGAGGAGTCAATCAGCCTCAGCATTTT. Its translation: CSARGVNQPQHF.

V usage is TRBV10-2 and J usage is TRBJ1-3, with no clear D. The CDR3 totals 13 residues. V lost 6 bases to trimming and J lost 0 bases, with 6 bases between them. Germline V CDR1 and CDR2: WSHSY, SAAADI. CDR3 DNA: TGCGCCAGCAGAGACGGCTCTGGAAACACCATATATTTT. The encoded protein is CASRDGSGNTIYF.

Points on this clonotype: One end of the junction fails to match germline, which may point to a read error. The J gene is TRBJ2-7, the V gene TRBV7-2; TRBD2 matches 10 bases. This CDR3 comprises 14 residues. Per the germline V gene, CDR1 is SGHTA and CDR2 is FQGNSA. CDR3 nucleotide sequence: TGTGCCAGCAGCTTAGCCGTAAGCGGGGGGGGGCGAGAGTTC. This gives the protein CASSLAVSGGGREF.

This clonotype was recorded at least ten times. The genes are TRBV12-3 or TRBV12-4 and TRBJ1-2; 10 bases fit TRBD1. V trimming: 4 bases; J trimming: 7 bases; junction bases outside the gene matches: 9. CDR3 length: 15 amino acids. The CDR3 DNA follows: TGTGCCAGCAGTTCCCAGGGGACAGGGGCGGGTGGCTACACCTTC. This encodes CASSSQGTGAGGYTF.

A word on this clonotype: The final CDR3 position lacks the conserved phenylalanine or tryptophan, pointing to a likely read error. It is unclear where the CDR3 begins or ends on the DNA, so no DNA is shown, and the CDR3 is as TCRdb lists it. This chain links TRBV7-2 with TRBJ1-2; the listed D gene, TRBD1, was not tested against the DNA. The germline gives CDR1 SGHTA, CDR2 FQGNSA. Both ends counted, the CDR3 spans 12 residues. The CDR3 spells CASSNEGAYTAE.

A remark on this clonotype: The conserved phenylalanine or tryptophan is not found at the CDR3 terminus, so this likely reflects a read error. The limits of the CDR3 on the DNA are not certain, so only TCRdb's listed CDR3 is given. This chain connects TRBV10-3 to TRBJ1-2; TRBD1, as called in the table, went unchecked against the DNA. CDR1 is ENHRY and CDR2 is SYGVKD in the germline V gene. The length of the CDR3 is 14 amino acids, counting both ends. The CDR3 loop reads CASSETNRDRVATL.